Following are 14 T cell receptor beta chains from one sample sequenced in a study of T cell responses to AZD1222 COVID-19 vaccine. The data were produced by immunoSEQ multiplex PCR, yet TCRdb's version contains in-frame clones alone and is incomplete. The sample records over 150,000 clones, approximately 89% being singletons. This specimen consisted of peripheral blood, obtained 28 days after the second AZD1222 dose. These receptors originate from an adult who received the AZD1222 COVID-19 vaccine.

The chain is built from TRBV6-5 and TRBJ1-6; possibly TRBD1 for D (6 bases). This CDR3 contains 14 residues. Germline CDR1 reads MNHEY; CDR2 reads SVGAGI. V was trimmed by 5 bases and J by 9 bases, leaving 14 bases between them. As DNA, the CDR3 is TGTGCCAGCAGTAATGTCAGGGGATTTTCACCCCTCCACTTT. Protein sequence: CASSNVRGFSPLHF.

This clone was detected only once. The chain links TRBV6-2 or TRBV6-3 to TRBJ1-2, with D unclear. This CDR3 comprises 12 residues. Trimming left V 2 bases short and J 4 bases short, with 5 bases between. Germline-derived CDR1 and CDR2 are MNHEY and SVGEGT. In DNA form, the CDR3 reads TGTGCCAGCAGTTACGGTCTCTATGGCTACACCTTC. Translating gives CASSYGLYGYTF.

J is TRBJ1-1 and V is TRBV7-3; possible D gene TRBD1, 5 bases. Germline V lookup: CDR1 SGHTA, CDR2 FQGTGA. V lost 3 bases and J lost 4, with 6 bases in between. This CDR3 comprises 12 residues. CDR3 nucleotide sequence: TGTGCCAGCAGCTTTGGGGCCACTGAAGCTTTCTTT. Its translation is CASSFGATEAFF.

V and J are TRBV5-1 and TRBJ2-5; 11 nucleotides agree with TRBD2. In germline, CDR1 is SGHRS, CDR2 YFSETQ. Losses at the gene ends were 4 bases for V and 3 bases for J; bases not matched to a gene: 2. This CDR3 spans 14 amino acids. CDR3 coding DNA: TGCGCCAGCAGCCTGACTAGCGGGAAAGAGACCCAGTACTTC. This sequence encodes CASSLTSGKETQYF.

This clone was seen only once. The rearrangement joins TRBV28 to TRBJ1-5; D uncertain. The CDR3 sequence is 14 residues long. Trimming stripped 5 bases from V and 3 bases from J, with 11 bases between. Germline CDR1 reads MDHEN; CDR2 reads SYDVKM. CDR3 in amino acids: CASSVRASNQPQHF. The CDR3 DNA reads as TGTGCCAGCAGTGTCCGGGCCTCCAATCAGCCCCAGCATTTT.

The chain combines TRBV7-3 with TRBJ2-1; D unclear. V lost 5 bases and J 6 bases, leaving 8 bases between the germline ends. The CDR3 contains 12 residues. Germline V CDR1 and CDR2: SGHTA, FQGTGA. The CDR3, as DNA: TGTGCCAGCAGCCTGGAGACCAATGAGCAGTTCTTC. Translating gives CASSLETNEQFF.

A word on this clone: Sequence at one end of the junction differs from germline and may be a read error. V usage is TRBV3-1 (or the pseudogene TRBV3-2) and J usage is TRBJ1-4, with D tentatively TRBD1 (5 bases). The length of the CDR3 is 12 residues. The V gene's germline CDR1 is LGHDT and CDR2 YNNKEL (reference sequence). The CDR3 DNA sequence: TGTGCCAGCCGCCAGGGAGATGAAAAACTGTTTTTT. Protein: CASRQGDEKLFF.

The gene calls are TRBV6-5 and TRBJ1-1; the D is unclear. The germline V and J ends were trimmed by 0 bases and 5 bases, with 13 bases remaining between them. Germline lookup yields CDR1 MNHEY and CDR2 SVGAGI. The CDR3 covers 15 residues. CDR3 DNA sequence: TGTGCCAGCAGTTACTCTTTGGGGAAGAATACTGAAGCTTTCTTT. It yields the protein CASSYSLGKNTEAFF.

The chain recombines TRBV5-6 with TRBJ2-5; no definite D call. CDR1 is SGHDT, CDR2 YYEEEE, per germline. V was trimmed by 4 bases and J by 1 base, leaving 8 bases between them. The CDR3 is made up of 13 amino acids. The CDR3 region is CASSRPLQETQYF. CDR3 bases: TGTGCCAGCAGCCGCCCTCTCCAAGAGACCCAGTACTTC.

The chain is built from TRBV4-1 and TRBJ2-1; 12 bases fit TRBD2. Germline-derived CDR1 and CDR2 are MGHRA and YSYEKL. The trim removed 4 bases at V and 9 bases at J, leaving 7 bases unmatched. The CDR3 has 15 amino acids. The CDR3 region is CASSLTSGSAREQFF. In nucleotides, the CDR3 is TGCGCCAGCAGCCTGACTAGCGGGAGCGCGCGTGAGCAGTTCTTC.

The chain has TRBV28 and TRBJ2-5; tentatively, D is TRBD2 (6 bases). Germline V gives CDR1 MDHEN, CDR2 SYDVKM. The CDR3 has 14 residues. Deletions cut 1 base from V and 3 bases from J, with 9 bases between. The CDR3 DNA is TGTGCCAGCAGTTTATTTGGAGGGAAAGAGACCCAGTACTTC. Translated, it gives CASSLFGGKETQYF. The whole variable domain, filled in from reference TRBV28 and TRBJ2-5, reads DVKVTQSSRYLVKRTGEKVFLECVQDMDHENMFWYRQDPGLGLRLIYFSYDVKMKEKGDIPEGYSVSREKKERFSLILESASTNQTSMYLCASSLFGGKETQYFGPGTRLLVL.

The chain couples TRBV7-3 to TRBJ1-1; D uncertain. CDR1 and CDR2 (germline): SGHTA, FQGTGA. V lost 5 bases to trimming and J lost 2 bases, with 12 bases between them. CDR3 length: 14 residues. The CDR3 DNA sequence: TGTGCCAGCAGCCCCGCTGGCAGAAACACTGAAGCTTTCTTT. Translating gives CASSPAGRNTEAFF.

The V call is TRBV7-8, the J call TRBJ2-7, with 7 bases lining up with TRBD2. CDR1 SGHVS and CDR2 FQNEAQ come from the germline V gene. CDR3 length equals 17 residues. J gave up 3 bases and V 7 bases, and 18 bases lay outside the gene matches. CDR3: CASTPTRGRLADYEQYF. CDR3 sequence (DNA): TGTGCCAGCACTCCTACAAGAGGACGGCTAGCGGACTACGAGCAGTACTTC.

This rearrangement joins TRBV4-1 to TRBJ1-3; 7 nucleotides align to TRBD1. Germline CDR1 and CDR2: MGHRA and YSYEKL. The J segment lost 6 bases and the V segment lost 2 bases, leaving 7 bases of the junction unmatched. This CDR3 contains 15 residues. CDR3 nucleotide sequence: TGCGCCAGCAGCCAACCAACGACAGGGCAAAACACCATATATTTT. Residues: CASSQPTTGQNTIYF.